This TCR beta chain was observed in a study of CD4 T cell repertoires in COVID-19 (dated by TCRdb to the early 2020s). About the investigation overall: To analyze cross-reactivity, CFSE-low cells were expanded with IL-2 for approximately 10 days and then labeled again and restimulated with spike proteins from other coronaviruses. Naturally processed CD4+ T cell responses to SARS-CoV-2 spike and nucleoprotein were characterized in COVID-19-recovered individuals, and clonal composition was assessed by TCR Vbeta sequencing. In three recovered individuals, the TCR Vbeta repertoire of SARS-CoV-2-reactive T cells was analyzed at the subset level. General findings and caveats noted by the study authors: Between about 6.5 and 27% of SARS-CoV-2 clonotypes were also detected in secondary cultures stimulated with SARS-CoV and/or HKU1 spike, a finding consistent with cross-reactivity. Two or all three memory subsets shared several of the most expanded SARS-CoV-2-reactive clonotypes, which suggests intraclonal diversification.

The library was built by means of the immunoSEQ multiplex PCR assay. The paper's data handling went like this. The Chao-Jaccard similarity index and counts of shared clonotypes were used to quantify repertoire overlap between subsets. TCRdb re-hosts the immuneACCESS table, in-frame sequences only. Its copies lack some clones; in the studies checked, an unresolved V gene accounts for under half of them, and the cause for the rest is not known. V, J and clone size derive from that table, while D and trimming were established from the DNA sequence. The sample table holds under 800 clones, of which around 6.7% were seen once. The ten largest clones represent approximately 10% of the sample. Explained via the paper, the time point label denotes: sample from a COVID-19-recovered individual after infection. Cells were CFSE-labeled and stimulated with autologous monocytes plus recombinant SARS-CoV-2 spike or nucleoprotein to obtain antigen-reactive proliferating T cell lines. Donors were patients who had recovered from mild-to-severe COVID-19. An input of around 5x10^5 cells per subset was used to start the stimulated subset cultures. From peripheral blood mononuclear cells, the researchers isolated CD4+ total memory, central memory, effector memory and circulating T follicular helper cells.

This clone is large (0.1 to 1%). Its antigen target is currently unknown. No much larger clone exists at a distance of one base, and base qualities are not known. Material: circulating follicular helper CD4+ T cells, cultured in vitro, obtained after recovery from COVID-19. Explained via the paper, the cell subset or site label denotes: circulating T follicular helper cells. The receptor was isolated from a human donor who had COVID-19.

The sequence in DNA is TGCGCCAGCAGCGACCCCCGGACAGCAACCTACGAGCAGTACTTC. The encoded protein is CASSDPRTATYEQYF. The sequence joins TRBV10-1 to TRBJ2-7, with TRBD1 tentatively as D gene (6 bases match). The junction carries 17 bases between V and J, which are trimmed by 6 bases and 2 bases respectively. The CDR3 sequence holds 15 residues, the cysteine and phenylalanine included. This entry keeps only the CDR3 DNA: 45 bases, framed from base 1. The CDR1 and CDR2 encoded by the germline V gene (reference sequence) are WNHNN and SYGVQD.